This record concerns one T cell receptor beta chain sequence. Its binding antigen is unknown. Within one base of it there is no much larger clone, and no base qualities were kept. This entry belongs to a study of blood T cell repertoires in COVID-19 (dated by TCRdb to about 2020). For the study in its entirety: Recovered participants in ImmuneRACE Cohort 3 were defined as having two consecutive negative NP/OP PCR tests, clearance from a healthcare professional, or resolution of symptoms. Samples covering the acute and convalescent phases of COVID-19 were provided by collaborators in the United States, Italy and Spain. The material from the prospective study consisted of cDNA or gDNA derived from T cells, B-cell-depleted T cells, or PBMCs. Deeply sampled blood TCRbeta repertoires from subjects exposed to, actively infected with, or recovered from COVID-19 were included in the dataset. The repertoires were made available in a free public database intended to serve as a resource for research on the immune response to SARS-CoV-2. The samples were drawn from two sources: the first 160 participants of the ongoing ImmuneRACE study, and 1,200 or so subjects contributed by 6 global collaborators. A de-identified subject ID, COVID-19 status, age in years and sex were almost always included in the sample metadata. Where available, HLA class I and class II types were taken from metadata supplied by the sample provider and were not determined by assay-based typing.

The immunoSEQ Assay, a bias-controlled multiplex PCR, was used to amplify TCRbeta CDR3 regions from genomic DNA. As for the authors' bioinformatics: The number of nucleated cells in each sample was estimated by amplification of reference gene primers within the assay. Sequence reads were collapsed and filtered to measure the absolute abundance of every unique TCRbeta CDR3 rearrangement. For each sample, productive Simpson clonality was calculated as the square root of Simpson's diversity index across productive rearrangements. The table comes from immuneACCESS by way of TCRdb, which keeps in-frame sequences with V and J called. Part of the clones is missing from these tables; in studies checked, under half for an unresolved V gene and the rest for unknown reasons. V, J and clone size were drawn from that table, and D and trimming were deduced from the DNA. Within this sample are approximately 200,000 clones, with around 90% of them counted one time only. Around 7% of the sample goes to the ten largest clones.

Participants in the prospective study were aged about 18 to 95 years, lived in more than 20 United States geographic areas, and enrolled through a virtual design. To assign participants to cohorts, the prospective study relied on clinical history that participants themselves reported in a screening survey and a study questionnaire. In the prospective study, whole blood, serum and a nasopharyngeal or oropharyngeal swab were collected from each participant by mobile phlebotomists. Additional blood draws and questionnaires over an approximately two-month period could optionally be provided by prospective study participants. Prospective study blood samples were shipped either frozen or at room temperature before DNA extraction. Results and caveats for the whole study, not just this receptor: The amount of clinical and demographic metadata varied by source and participant and was provided uncurated.

The germline V gene specifies SGHRS as CDR1 and YFSETQ as CDR2. Including the terminal cysteine and phenylalanine, the CDR3 comprises 15 residues. Only the CDR3 DNA stays, 45 bases, in frame from base 1. V is cut by 1 base and J by 7 bases, and the space between the germline ends is 12 bases. This TCR was sampled from a man aged 25-45 years in a cohort exposed to, infected with or recovered from COVID-19 (not recorded which). The chain links TRBV5-1 with TRBJ1-6, and the D gene may be TRBD1, 5 bases matching. Material: PBMCs or T cells enriched from blood (not recorded which). The CDR3 region: CASSLLGEANSPLHF. The sequence in DNA is TGCGCCAGCAGCTTGTTAGGGGAGGCCAATTCACCCCTCCACTTT. Here the CDR3 is joined to the reference TRBV5-1 and TRBJ1-6 genes, and the full variable domain is: KAGVTQTPRYLIKTRGQQVTLSCSPISGHRSVSWYQQTPGQGLQFLFEYFSETQRNKGNFPGRFSGRQFSNSRSEMNVSTLELGDSALYLCASSLLGEANSPLHFGNGTRLTVT.